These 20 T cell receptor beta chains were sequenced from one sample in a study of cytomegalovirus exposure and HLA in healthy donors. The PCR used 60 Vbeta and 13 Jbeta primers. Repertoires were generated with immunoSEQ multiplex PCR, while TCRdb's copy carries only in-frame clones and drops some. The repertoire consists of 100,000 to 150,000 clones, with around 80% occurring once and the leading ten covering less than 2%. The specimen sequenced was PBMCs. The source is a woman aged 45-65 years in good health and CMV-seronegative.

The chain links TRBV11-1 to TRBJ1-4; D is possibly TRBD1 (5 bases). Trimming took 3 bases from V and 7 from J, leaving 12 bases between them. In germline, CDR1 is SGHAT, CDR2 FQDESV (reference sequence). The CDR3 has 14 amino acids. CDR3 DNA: TGTGCCAGCAGCTTTCGCAGGGTTGGTGAAAAACTGTTTTTT. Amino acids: CASSFRRVGEKLFF.

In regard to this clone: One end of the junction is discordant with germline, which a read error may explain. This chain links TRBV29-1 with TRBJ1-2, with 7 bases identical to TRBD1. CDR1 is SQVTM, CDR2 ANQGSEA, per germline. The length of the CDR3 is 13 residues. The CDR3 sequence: CSVAGQQYYGYPF. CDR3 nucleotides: TGCAGCGTTGCGGGACAGCAGTACTATGGCTACCCCTTC.

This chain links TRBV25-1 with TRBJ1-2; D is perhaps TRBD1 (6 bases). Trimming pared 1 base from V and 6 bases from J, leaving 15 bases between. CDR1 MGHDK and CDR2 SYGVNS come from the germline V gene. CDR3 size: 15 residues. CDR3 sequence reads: CASSESGQRLHGYTF. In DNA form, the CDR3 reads TGTGCCAGCAGTGAATCTGGACAGCGGTTACATGGCTACACCTTC.

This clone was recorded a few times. CDR3 sequence: CATSRDRGFEQYF. In DNA form, the CDR3 reads TGTGCCACCAGCAGAGATCGGGGGTTCGAGCAGTACTTC. The V gene is TRBV15, the J gene TRBJ2-7; the D gene is possibly TRBD2 (6 bases). The length of the CDR3 is 13 residues. Trimming removed 0 bases at V and 6 bases at J, with 9 bases between. Germline V gene data show CDR1 as LNHNV and CDR2 as YYDKDF (reference sequence).

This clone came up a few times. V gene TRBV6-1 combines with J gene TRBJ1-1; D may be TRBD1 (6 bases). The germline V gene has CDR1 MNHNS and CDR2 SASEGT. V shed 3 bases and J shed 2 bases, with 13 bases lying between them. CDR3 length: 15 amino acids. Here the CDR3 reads CASSDGGASNTEAFF. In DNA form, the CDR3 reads TGTGCCAGCAGTGACGGGGGGGCGTCTAACACTGAAGCTTTCTTT.

CDR3 protein: CASSVEAGTEAFF. The CDR3 nucleotides read TGTGCCAGCAGCGTAGAGGCGGGTACTGAAGCTTTCTTT. The chain recombines TRBV9 with TRBJ1-1; D is undetermined. From germline, CDR1 is SGDLS and CDR2 YYNGEE. Trimming removed 0 bases at V and 5 bases at J, with 8 bases between. The CDR3 sequence is 13 residues long.

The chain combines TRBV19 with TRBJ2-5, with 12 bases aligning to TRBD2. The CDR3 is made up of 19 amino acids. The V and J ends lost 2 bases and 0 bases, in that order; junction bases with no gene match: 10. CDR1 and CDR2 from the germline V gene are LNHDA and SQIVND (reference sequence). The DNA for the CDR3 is TGTGCCAGTAGTATATCGACTAGCGGGAGTTTCCTTCACCAAGAGACCCAGTACTTC. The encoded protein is CASSISTSGSFLHQETQYF.

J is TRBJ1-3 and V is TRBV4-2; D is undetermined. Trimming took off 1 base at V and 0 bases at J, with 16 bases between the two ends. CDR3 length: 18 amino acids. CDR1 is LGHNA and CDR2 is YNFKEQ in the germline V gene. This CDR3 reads CASSQGNEGTGSGNTIYF. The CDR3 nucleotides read TGTGCCAGCAGCCAAGGGAATGAGGGAACGGGCTCTGGAAACACCATATATTTT.

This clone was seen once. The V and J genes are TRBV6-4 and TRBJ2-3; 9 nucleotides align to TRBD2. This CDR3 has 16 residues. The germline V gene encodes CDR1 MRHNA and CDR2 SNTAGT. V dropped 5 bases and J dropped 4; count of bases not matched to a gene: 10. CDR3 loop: CASSPQVSGSADTQYF. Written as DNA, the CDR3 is TGTGCCAGCAGTCCTCAGGTTAGCGGGAGTGCAGATACGCAGTATTTT.

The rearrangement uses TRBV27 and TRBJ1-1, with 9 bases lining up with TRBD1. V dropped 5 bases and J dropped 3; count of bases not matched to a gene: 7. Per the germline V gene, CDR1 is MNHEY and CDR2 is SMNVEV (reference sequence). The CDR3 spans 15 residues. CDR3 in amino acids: CASSPGDRVDTEAFF. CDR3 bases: TGTGCCAGCAGTCCCGGGGACAGGGTCGACACTGAAGCTTTCTTT.

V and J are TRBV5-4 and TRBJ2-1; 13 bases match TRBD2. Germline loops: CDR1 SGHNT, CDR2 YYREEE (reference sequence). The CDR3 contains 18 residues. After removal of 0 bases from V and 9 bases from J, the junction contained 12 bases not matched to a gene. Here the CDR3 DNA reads TGTGCCAGCAGCTTGGGACTAGCGGGAGGCCACTTAGACCCTGAGCAGTTCTTC. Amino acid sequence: CASSLGLAGGHLDPEQFF.

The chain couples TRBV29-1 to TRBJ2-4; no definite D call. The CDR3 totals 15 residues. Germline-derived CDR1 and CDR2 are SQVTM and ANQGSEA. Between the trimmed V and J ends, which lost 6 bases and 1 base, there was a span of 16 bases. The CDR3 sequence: CSVEAAQRAKNIQYF. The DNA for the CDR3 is TGCAGCGTCGAGGCCGCTCAAAGGGCCAAAAACATTCAGTACTTC.

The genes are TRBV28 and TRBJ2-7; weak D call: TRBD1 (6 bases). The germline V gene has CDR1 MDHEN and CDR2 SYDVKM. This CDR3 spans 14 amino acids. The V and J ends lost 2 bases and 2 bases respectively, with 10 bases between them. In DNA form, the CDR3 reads TGTGCCAGCAGTTTAGGTCAGGGGCCCTACGAGCAGTACTTC. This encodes CASSLGQGPYEQYF.

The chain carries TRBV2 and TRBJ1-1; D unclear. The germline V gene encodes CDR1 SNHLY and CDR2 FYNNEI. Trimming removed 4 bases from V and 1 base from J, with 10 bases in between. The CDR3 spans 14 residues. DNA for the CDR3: TGTGCCAGCAGTGCGGTATCGGGGAACACTGAAGCTTTCTTT. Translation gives CASSAVSGNTEAFF.

The CDR3 reads CASRKGGLADTQYF. The CDR3 region has the DNA TGTGCCAGCAGGAAGGGAGGTCTGGCAGATACGCAGTATTTT. The chain joins TRBV7-2 to TRBJ2-3, with D tentatively TRBD2 (6 bases). Trimming took 6 bases from V and 4 from J, leaving 14 bases between them. Looked up from germline, CDR1 is SGHTA and CDR2 is FQGNSA. The CDR3 length is 14 residues. The full variable domain, completed using reference TRBV7-2 and TRBJ2-3, is GAGVSQSPSNKVTEKGKDVELRCDPISGHTALYWYRQSLGQGLEFLIYFQGNSAPDKSGLPSDRFSAERTGGSVSTLTIQRTQQEDSAVYLCASRKGGLADTQYFGPGTRLTVL.

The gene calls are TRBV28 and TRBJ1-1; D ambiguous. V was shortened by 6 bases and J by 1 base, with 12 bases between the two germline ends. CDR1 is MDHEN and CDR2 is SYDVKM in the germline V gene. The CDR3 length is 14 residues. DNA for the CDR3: TGTGCCAGCAGCCATCCCAGGTGGAACACTGAAGCTTTCTTT. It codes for CASSHPRWNTEAFF.

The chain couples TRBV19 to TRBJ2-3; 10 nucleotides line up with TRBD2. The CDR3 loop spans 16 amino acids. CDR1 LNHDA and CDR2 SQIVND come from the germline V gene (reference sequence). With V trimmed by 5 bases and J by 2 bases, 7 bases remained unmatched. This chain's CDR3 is CASSLIAGGLTDTQYF. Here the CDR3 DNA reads TGTGCCAGTAGTCTCATAGCGGGAGGCCTCACAGATACGCAGTATTTT.

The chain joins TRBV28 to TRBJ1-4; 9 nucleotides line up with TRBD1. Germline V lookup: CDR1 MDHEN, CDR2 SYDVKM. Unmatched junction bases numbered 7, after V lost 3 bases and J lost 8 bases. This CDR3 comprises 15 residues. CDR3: CASSLGGQGEEKLFF. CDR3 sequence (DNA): TGTGCCAGCAGTTTGGGGGGACAGGGTGAGGAAAAACTGTTTTTT.

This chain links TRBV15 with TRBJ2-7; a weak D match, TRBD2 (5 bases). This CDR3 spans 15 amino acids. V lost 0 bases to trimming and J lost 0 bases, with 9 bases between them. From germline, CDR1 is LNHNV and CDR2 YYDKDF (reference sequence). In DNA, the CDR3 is TGTGCCACCAGCAGAGATCTTGGGAGCTCCTACGAGCAGTACTTC. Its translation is CATSRDLGSSYEQYF.

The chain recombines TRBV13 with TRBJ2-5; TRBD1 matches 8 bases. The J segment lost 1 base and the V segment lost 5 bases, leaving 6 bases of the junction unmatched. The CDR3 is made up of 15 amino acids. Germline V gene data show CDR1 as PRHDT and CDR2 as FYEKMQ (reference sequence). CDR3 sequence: CASSPGQAFQETQYF. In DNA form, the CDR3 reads TGTGCCAGCAGCCCGGGACAGGCGTTCCAAGAGACCCAGTACTTC.